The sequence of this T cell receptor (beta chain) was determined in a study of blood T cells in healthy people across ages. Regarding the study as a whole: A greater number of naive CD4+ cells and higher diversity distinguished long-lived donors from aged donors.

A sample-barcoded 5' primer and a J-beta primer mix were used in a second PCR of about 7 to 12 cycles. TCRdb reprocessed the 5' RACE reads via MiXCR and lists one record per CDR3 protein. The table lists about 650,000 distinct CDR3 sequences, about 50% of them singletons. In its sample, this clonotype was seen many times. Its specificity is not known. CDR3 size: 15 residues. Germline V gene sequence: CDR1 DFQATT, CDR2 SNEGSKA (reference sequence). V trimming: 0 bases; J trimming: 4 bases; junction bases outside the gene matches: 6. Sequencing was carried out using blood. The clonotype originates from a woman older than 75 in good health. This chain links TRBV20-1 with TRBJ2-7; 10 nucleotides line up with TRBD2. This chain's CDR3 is CSARESLAGLYEQYF. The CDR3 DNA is TGCAGTGCTAGAGAATCACTAGCGGGGCTTTACGAGCAGTACTTC.